These T cell receptor beta chains were read from a single sample in a study of blood T cell repertoires in COVID-19. Some clones are missing from TCRdb's copy, which holds only in-frame ones; the method was immunoSEQ multiplex PCR. Of about 83,000 clones listed, more than 90% are singletons. The specimen sequenced was peripheral blood. The receptors were gathered from a woman of 80 years or more with active or convalescent COVID-19. The CDR3 runs from the conserved cysteine through the conserved F or W.

CDR3	V	J
CAWSGQFRNSPLHF	TRBV30	TRBJ1-6
CASSPQYGGQETQYF	TRBV7-2	TRBJ2-5
CAWSLSEDYEQYF	TRBV30	TRBJ2-7
CASSESGANVLTF	TRBV6-4	TRBJ2-6
CASSLRFSSYNEQFF	TRBV5-8	TRBJ2-1
CASSYTGSAQFF	TRBV7-6	TRBJ2-1
CASSLVGEAYEQYF	TRBV7-8	TRBJ2-7
CASSQDPRATQPQHF	TRBV4-3	TRBJ1-5
CASSPQGTTNEKLFF	TRBV4-1	TRBJ1-4
CATRLAGGRGQETQYF	TRBV28	TRBJ2-5
CASRGSPTYNEQFF	TRBV2	TRBJ2-1
CASSQDLGGNQPQHF	TRBV4-2	TRBJ1-5
CASRGQGAGGTEAFF	TRBV2	TRBJ1-1
CASSQDGEKLFF	TRBV4-1	TRBJ1-4
CASTLGQGNSNQPQHF	TRBV19	TRBJ1-5
CASSARGMGNQPQHF	TRBV7-2	TRBJ1-5
CASSQWGQGARGTYGYTF	TRBV7-2	TRBJ1-2
CASSYSGGRCNSPLHF	TRBV6-5	TRBJ1-6
CASSVGSSGGAGTDTQYF	TRBV9	TRBJ2-3